A selection of T cell receptor beta chains follows, all from one sample in a study of chemoradiotherapy in HPV16-positive cancers. The protocol was immunoSEQ multiplex PCR, while the TCRdb copy is restricted to in-frame clones and leaves out a portion. The sample holds about 10,000 clones, around two thirds seen once. This specimen was taken from a patient who underwent chemoradiotherapy. Receptors originate from a human donor with HPV-associated anogenital cancer. Each CDR3 is given with its conserved first and last residue. Fields, in order: V gene, clone size, D gene, J gene, CDR3 protein, CDR3 DNA. A D gene is named only where the DNA matches it firmly. Size is omitted from some rows. Given values are once, few, many or a class for expanded clones.

TRBV2	-	-	TRBJ1-1	CASSESGAQTEAFF	TGTGCCAGCAGTGAATCGGGGGCTCAGACTGAAGCTTTCTTT
TRBV7-2	-	-	TRBJ2-2	CASSLAINPGELFF	TGTGCCAGCAGCTTAGCGATAAACCCCGGGGAGCTGTTTTTT
TRBV6-1	-	TRBD1	TRBJ2-2	CASSWDRVSTGELFF	TGTGCCAGCAGTTGGGACAGAGTAAGCACCGGGGAGCTGTTTTTT
TRBV19	-	-	TRBJ2-4	CASSKTGSLAKNIQYF	TGTGCCAGTAGTAAGACAGGTTCTCTAGCCAAAAACATTCAGTACTTC
TRBV5-4	-	TRBD1	TRBJ1-1	CASSNALGQGVGGTEAFF	TGTGCCAGCAGCAACGCACTTGGTCAGGGGGTGGGAGGCACTGAAGCTTTCTTT
TRBV5-6	-	TRBD1	TRBJ1-1	CASSQDRVNTEAFF	TGTGCCAGCAGCCAAGACAGGGTGAACACTGAAGCTTTCTTT
TRBV5-4	-	TRBD1	TRBJ1-2	CASRRQGGSYGYTF	TGTGCCAGCAGAAGACAGGGGGGATCCTATGGCTACACCTTC
TRBV4-1	few	-	TRBJ1-4	CASSQVGPLLLFF	TGCGCCAGCAGCCAAGTCGGACCGTTATTACTGTTTTTT
TRBV30	-	-	TRBJ1-6	CAWSVRGRRGSSLNSPLHF	TGTGCCTGGAGTGTAAGGGGGAGGAGAGGAAGTTCCCTTAATTCACCCCTCCACTTT
TRBV2	few	-	TRBJ1-5	CASSERVLSNQPQHF	TGTGCCAGCAGTGAACGAGTATTGAGCAATCAGCCCCAGCATTTT
TRBV9	-	-	TRBJ2-2	CASSVGARNTGELFF	TGTGCCAGCAGCGTAGGAGCGCGGAACACCGGGGAGCTGTTTTTT
TRBV19	-	TRBD1	TRBJ2-1	CASSIDSPGGGIFF	TGTGCCAGTAGTATAGATTCCCCAGGGGGCGGCATTTTCTTC
TRBV21-1	-	-	TRBJ2-7	CASSKAGLGQGPYEQYF	TGTGCCAGCAGCAAAGCAGGGTTAGGCCAGGGCCCCTACGAGCAGTACTTC
TRBV9	-	-	TRBJ2-2	CASSVEFSTGELFF	TGTGCCAGCAGCGTGGAGTTCTCCACCGGGGAGCTGTTTTTT
TRBV11-2	-	-	TRBJ2-3	CASSLRLDQSTDTQYF	TGTGCCAGCAGCCTCAGACTAGACCAGAGCACAGATACGCAGTATTTT
TRBV7-9	-	TRBD1	TRBJ1-4	CASSLGTGQRNEKLFF	TGTGCCAGCAGCTTAGGTACGGGACAGCGTAATGAAAAACTGTTTTTT
TRBV2	-	TRBD1	TRBJ1-2	CASSGGADRGDYGYTF	TGTGCCAGCAGTGGGGGCGCAGACAGGGGTGACTATGGCTACACCTTC
TRBV5-4	-	-	TRBJ2-2	CASSFDTTGELFF	TGTGCCAGCAGCTTCGACACCACCGGGGAGCTGTTTTTT
TRBV5-1	few	-	TRBJ1-2	CASSFSNTGVYGYTF	TGCGCCAGCAGCTTCTCAAACACAGGAGTATATGGCTACACCTTC
TRBV11-3	-	TRBD2	TRBJ2-1	CASSRTGTSDNEQFF	TGTGCCAGCAGCCGGACCGGGACTAGCGACAATGAGCAGTTCTTC
TRBV7-3	few	-	TRBJ1-6	CASSLDGNSPLHF	TGTGCCAGCAGCTTAGATGGTAATTCACCCCTCCACTTT
TRBV5-8	-	TRBD2	TRBJ2-1	CASSPVRAGGPYNEQFF	TGTGCCAGCAGCCCGGTCCGAGCGGGGGGCCCCTACAATGAGCAGTTCTTC
TRBV21-1	once	-	TRBJ1-5	CASSRYLGRPVTRINQPQHF	TGTGCCAGCAGCAGGTACCTGGGGAGACCGGTTACGCGGATAAATCAGCCCCAGCATTTT
TRBV2	-	-	TRBJ1-1	CASSDRVMNTEAFF	TGTGCCAGCAGTGACAGGGTCATGAACACTGAAGCTTTCTTT
TRBV6-4	few	-	TRBJ2-3	CASSQEGGQVDTQYF	TGTGCCAGCAGTCAAGAGGGGGGGCAAGTCGATACGCAGTATTTT
TRBV27	-	-	TRBJ2-3	CASSPLTLSTDTQYF	TGTGCCAGCAGTCCGCTCACCCTCAGCACAGATACGCAGTATTTT
TRBV18	-	-	TRBJ2-3	CASSRNEKDTQYF	TGTGCCAGCTCACGAAATGAGAAGGATACGCAGTATTTT
TRBV11-2	-	TRBD2	TRBJ2-3	CASSLDLAGAGTQYF	TGTGCCAGCAGCTTGGACCTAGCGGGGGCTGGTACGCAGTATTTT
TRBV11-2	-	-	TRBJ1-2	CANSLDNWAGGYTF	TGTGCCAACAGCTTAGATAATTGGGCTGGCGGCTACACCTTC
TRBV6-5	few	-	TRBJ1-2	CASRQTRPGYGYTF	TGTGCCAGCAGGCAGACTAGGCCTGGCTATGGCTACACCTTC
TRBV19	-	TRBD1	TRBJ1-4	CASSILGQGNEKLFF	TGTGCCAGTAGTATCTTGGGACAGGGAAATGAAAAACTGTTTTTT
TRBV30	-	-	TRBJ1-1	CAWKWALNTEAFF	TGTGCCTGGAAATGGGCCTTGAACACTGAAGCTTTCTTT
TRBV4-1	-	-	TRBJ1-4	CASPFRHRDNEKLFF	TGCGCCAGCCCCTTTCGACACAGGGATAATGAAAAACTGTTTTTT
TRBV2	few	TRBD1	TRBJ1-2	CASSEREQGESGYTF	TGTGCCAGCAGTGAAAGGGAACAGGGGGAAAGTGGCTACACCTTC
TRBV21-1	once	-	TRBJ2-5	CASSSSRLETQYF	TGTGCCAGCAGCTCAAGTCGGCTGGAGACCCAGTACTTC
TRBV19	-	-	TRBJ2-7	CASSIDLAQEGQFPYEQYF	TGTGCCAGTAGTATAGATTTAGCGCAGGAAGGACAGTTCCCCTACGAGCAGTACTTC
TRBV2	-	-	TRBJ2-7	CASSEGGRGREQYF	TGTGCCAGCAGTGAGGGAGGCCGAGGGAGGGAGCAGTACTTC
TRBV9	-	-	TRBJ1-2	CASSVDGIANYGYTF	TGTGCCAGCAGCGTAGATGGGATAGCTAACTATGGCTACACCTTC
TRBV9	-	-	TRBJ1-6	CASSVDSGTNSPLHF	TGTGCCAGCAGCGTAGATTCAGGGACAAATTCACCCCTCCACTTT
TRBV5-1	-	TRBD1	TRBJ2-5	CASSPGTGGYQETQYF	TGCGCCAGCAGCCCCGGGACAGGGGGTTACCAAGAGACCCAGTACTTC